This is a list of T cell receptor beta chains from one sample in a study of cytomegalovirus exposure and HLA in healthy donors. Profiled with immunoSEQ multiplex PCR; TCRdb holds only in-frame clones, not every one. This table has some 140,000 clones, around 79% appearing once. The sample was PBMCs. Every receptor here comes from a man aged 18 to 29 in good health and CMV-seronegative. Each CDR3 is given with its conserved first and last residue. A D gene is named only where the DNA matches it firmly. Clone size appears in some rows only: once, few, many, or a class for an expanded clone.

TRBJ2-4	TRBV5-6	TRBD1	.	TGTGCCAGCAGCTTGGGAGTGGGACAGGGAGTAAACATTCAGTACTTC	CASSLGVGQGVNIQYF
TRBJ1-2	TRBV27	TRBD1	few	TGTGCCAGCAGTCTCCAGGGGGCTAATAACTATGGCTACACCTTC	CASSLQGANNYGYTF
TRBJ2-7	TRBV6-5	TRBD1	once	TGTGCCAGCAGTTACTCGGGACAGGTCGGGGAGCAGTACTTC	CASSYSGQVGEQYF
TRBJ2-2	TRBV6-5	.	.	TGTGCCAGCAGACCTGGACACTTCCCGGTCGGGGAGCTGTTTTTT	CASRPGHFPVGELFF
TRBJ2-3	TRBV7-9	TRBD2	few	TGTGCCAGCAGCCAAGATCCAACTAGCGGGGGGCCAAGCACAGATACGCAGTATTTT	CASSQDPTSGGPSTDTQYF
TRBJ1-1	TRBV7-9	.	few	TGTGCCAGCAGAAAAAGGGCTACAGCCACGCCGGGGAATGAAGCTTTCTTT	CASRKRATATPGNEAFF
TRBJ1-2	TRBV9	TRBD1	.	TGTGCCAGCAGCGTAGATACAGGGGGCTTTGGTGGCTACACCTTC	CASSVDTGGFGGYTF
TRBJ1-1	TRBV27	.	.	TGTGCCAGCAGTTTATCGATACAGGGCGCAGCTTTCTTT	CASSLSIQGAAFF
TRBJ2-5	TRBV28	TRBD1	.	TGTGCCAGCAGTTTATATAACCGGGACAGGGACCAAGAGACCCAGTACTTC	CASSLYNRDRDQETQYF
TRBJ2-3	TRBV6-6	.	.	TGTGCCAGCAGTTCCGCGGGGGCGGCCACAGATACGCAGTATTTT	CASSSAGAATDTQYF
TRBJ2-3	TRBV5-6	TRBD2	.	TGTGCCAGCAGGGGAAGCGGGGGGAGCACAGATACGCAGTATTTT	CASRGSGGSTDTQYF
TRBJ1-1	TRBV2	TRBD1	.	TGTGCCAGCAGGGCAACTCAGGGGGGCACTGAAGCTTTCTTT	CASRATQGGTEAFF
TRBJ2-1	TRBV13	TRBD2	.	TGTGCCAGCAGCTTAGGCCGAAAGCGGGGGGGCCACAATGAGCAGTTCTTC	CASSLGRKRGGHNEQFF
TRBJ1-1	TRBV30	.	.	TGTGCCTCGAGGACACTGAACACTGAAGCTTTCTTT	CASRTLNTEAFF
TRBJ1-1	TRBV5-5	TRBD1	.	TGTGCCAGCAGCCTAGACCGAGGACAGGGGGCCTTGAACACTGAAGCTTTCTTT	CASSLDRGQGALNTEAFF
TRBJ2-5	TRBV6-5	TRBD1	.	TGTGCCAGCAGTTACAGACAGGGCGAAGGAGAGACCCAGTACTTC	CASSYRQGEGETQYF
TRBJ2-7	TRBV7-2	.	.	TGTGCCAGCAGCTTAGAGCCAGGGGTTCCCTACGAGCAGTACTTC	CASSLEPGVPYEQYF
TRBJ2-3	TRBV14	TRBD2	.	TGTGCCAGCAGCCTTCGGACTAGCGGGGGGGCCGCGGGAGATACGCAGTATTTT	CASSLRTSGGAAGDTQYF
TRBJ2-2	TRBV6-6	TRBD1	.	TGTGCCAGCAGCCAGACAGGGCAGGGGAACACCGGGGAGCTGTTTTTT	CASSQTGQGNTGELFF
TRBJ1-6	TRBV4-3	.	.	TGCGCCAGCAGCCAAGCGGGACTTTATAATTCACCCCTCCACTTT	CASSQAGLYNSPLHF
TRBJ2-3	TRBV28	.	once	TGTGCCAGCAGTCTCGCCAGGACAGATACGCAGTATTTT	CASSLARTDTQYF
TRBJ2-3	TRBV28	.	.	TGTGCCAGCAGCCTCACAGGCGTTGGGGCGGATACGCAGTATTTT	CASSLTGVGADTQYF
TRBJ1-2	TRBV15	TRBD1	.	TGTGCCACCAGCCCCACAGGGGACTATGGCTACACCTTC	CATSPTGDYGYTF
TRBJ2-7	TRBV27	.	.	TGTGCCAGCAGGCTGGGGGCAGGGACCCTTTTGGAGCAGTACTTC	CASRLGAGTLLEQYF
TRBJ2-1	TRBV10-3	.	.	TGTGCCATCAGTGAGGAGACTTACGATGAGCAGTTCTTC	CAISEETYDEQFF
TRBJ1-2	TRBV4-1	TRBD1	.	TGCGCCAGCAGCCAAGCGCCCTTGGGGGACAGCTCTTTTCGCGGCTACACCTTC	CASSQAPLGDSSFRGYTF
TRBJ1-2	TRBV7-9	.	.	TGTGCCAGCAGCTTACCATCGGACTGGGAGCATGGCTACACCTTC	CASSLPSDWEHGYTF
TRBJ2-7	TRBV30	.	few	TGTGCCTGGAGTTGGAGGGGGGGGTCCTACGAGCAGTACTTC	CAWSWRGGSYEQYF
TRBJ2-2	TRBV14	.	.	TGTGCCAGCAGCCAATTCTCAGGGAACGGGGAGCTGTTTTTT	CASSQFSGNGELFF
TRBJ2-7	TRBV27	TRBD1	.	TGTGCCAGCAGTTGGCAGGGGGCGGTCGAGCAGTACTTC	CASSWQGAVEQYF
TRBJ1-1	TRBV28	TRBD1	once	TGTGCCAGCAGTTTTAACGGACAGGGAATGACTGAAGCTTTCTTT	CASSFNGQGMTEAFF
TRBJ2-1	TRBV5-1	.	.	TGCGCCAGCAGCTTGGCCAGCTACAATGAGCAGTTCTTC	CASSLASYNEQFF
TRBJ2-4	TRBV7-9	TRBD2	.	TGTGCCAGCAGCTTTGGTAAGCGGGGGACTAAAAGGTACATTCAGTACTTC	CASSFGKRGTKRYIQYF
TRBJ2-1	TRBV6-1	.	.	TGTGCCAGCAGTGAATGGGGGGATGAGCAGTTCTTC	CASSEWGDEQFF
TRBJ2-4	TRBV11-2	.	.	TGTGCCAGCAGCACCCCCCGGGGGGCCAAAAACATTCAGTACTTC	CASSTPRGAKNIQYF
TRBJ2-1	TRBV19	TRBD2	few	TGTGCCAGTAGGGGACTAGCGGGTCTCAATGAGCAGTTCTTC	CASRGLAGLNEQFF
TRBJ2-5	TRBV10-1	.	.	TGCGCCAGCAGTGAGTCTCTCCAGGTGACCCAGTACTTC	CASSESLQVTQYF
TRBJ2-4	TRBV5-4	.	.	TGTGCCAGCAGCTTGGGGGCTGAAACCGGGACTAAAAACATTCAGTACTTC	CASSLGAETGTKNIQYF
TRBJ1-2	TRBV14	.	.	TGTGCCAGCAGCCAAGATCCGACAGGCTGGGCCTATGGCTACACCTTC	CASSQDPTGWAYGYTF
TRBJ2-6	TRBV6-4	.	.	TGTGCCAGCAGTGACCCCCAGGGCACTGGGGCCAACGTCCTGACTTTC	CASSDPQGTGANVLTF
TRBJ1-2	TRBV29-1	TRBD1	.	TGCAGCGTTGCGTCTACAGGGGCTAACTATGGCTACACCTTC	CSVASTGANYGYTF
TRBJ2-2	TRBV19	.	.	TGTGCCAGTAGTATAGTCGCCGGGACACAAAACACCGGGGAGCTGTTTTTT	CASSIVAGTQNTGELFF
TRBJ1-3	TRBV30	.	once	TGTGCCTGGAGTGCGGCAGGGGCGGGAAACACCATATATTTT	CAWSAAGAGNTIYF